This section outlines one T cell receptor (beta chain) sequence together with its context. Its binding antigen is unknown. No much larger clonotype is one base removed from it; base qualities were not supplied. These data originate in a study of T cell responses to AZD1222 COVID-19 vaccine (dated by TCRdb to the early 2020s). Background for the entire study: Because spike-specific TCR depth and breadth did not differ between the two schedules, AZD1222 recipients who got a second dose at roughly 4 weeks were pooled with those who got a second dose at roughly 12 weeks. A total of 230 to 250 trial participants underwent TCR sequencing, of whom about 210 had received two doses of AZD1222 and about 26 had received two doses of the MenACWY control vaccine. Trial participants were enrolled by age into 18-55, 56-69 and 70-plus year subgroups, with around 140, 26 and 57 TCR-sequenced participants respectively.

The time point label on this specimen signifies: baseline before first vaccination. The vaccinee samples were drawn from two UK trials, COV001 and COV002, one of which was a single-blind randomized controlled phase 2/3 trial testing AZD1222 (ChAdOx1 nCoV-19) in healthy adults. For TCRbeta chain sequencing, PBMC samples from trial participants were taken at day 0 and at day 28 after the second dose. Germline trimming: 7 bases from V, 7 bases from J; junction bases outside gene matches: 19. According to the germline V gene (reference sequence), CDR1 reads SEHNR and CDR2 reads FQNEAQ. The CDR3, from cysteine to phenylalanine, totals 17 residues. The CDR3 DNA has 51 bases and is translated from base 1. The CDR3 regions of human TCRbeta chains were analyzed by immunosequencing. On the study's bioinformatics: Repertoire TCRs were checked for matches against a reference library of SARS-CoV-2-specific TCRs that had been generated using the MIRA antigen-specificity platform. Breadth was defined as the fraction of unique TCRs that were SARS-CoV-2-associated, and depth was defined as the fraction of total T cells that were SARS-CoV-2-associated. Using the MIRA data, every spike-specific TCR was mapped to the spike region that the TCR reacted to and assigned to either a CD4 or a CD8 class. Log10-transformed breadth and depth values were compared by one-way ANOVA with Sidak's multiple comparisons tests. The table was pulled from immuneACCESS by TCRdb, which kept in-frame rearrangements only. Such tables lose some clones; where checked, under half of the loss comes from unresolved V genes, and the rest has no known cause. V, J and clone size reflect that table, while D and trimming were determined from the DNA. The sample has some 140,000 clones on record, around four fifths of them singletons. The leading ten clones occupy about 4% of the sample.

General findings and caveats noted by the study authors: Participants were mostly white British, with more females than males. The authors suggested clonal diversity may have been underestimated. In the small 56-69-year group, the increase in depth fell short of significance, most likely because of low power. The vaccine-associated CD4 TCRs covered the entire spike protein, and the dominant responses fell in regions 160-218 and 743-854. Reportedly, close to half of the unique spike-specific TCRs recognized epitopes lying outside the regions that are mutated in the B.1.351 and B.1.1.7 variants. Because no day 14 peak-response samples were available, repertoires were characterized only after the peak T cell response. After two AZD1222 doses, both the breadth and the depth of spike-specific TCRs were significantly higher than at day 0 and than in MenACWY recipients. Only six or seven AZD1222 recipients were SARS-CoV-2 seropositive at baseline, limiting conclusions about previously exposed vaccinees.

This receptor was taken from an adult in good health. The material was peripheral blood, obtained on day 0 of AZD1222 vaccination. The sequence joins TRBV7-9 to TRBJ1-2; 9 bases in the middle match TRBD1. The CDR3 loop reads CASKRWTGALLESGYTF. In nucleotide form, the sequence is TGTGCCAGCAAAAGGTGGACAGGGGCCCTCCTCGAGAGTGGCTACACCTTC.